The 25 T cell receptor beta chains below come from one sample, sequenced in a study of OX40 agonist ivuxolimab in advanced cancers. This table comes from immunoSEQ multiplex PCR, and its TCRdb copy is limited to in-frame clones, with some not included. The sample has tens of thousands of clones, over 80% seen once; the top ten hold over 4.5%. This specimen consisted of CD4+ or CD8+ T cells sorted from blood, obtained in a trial of the OX40 agonist ivuxolimab. Receptor source: an adult with an advanced solid tumor such as melanoma, head and neck, liver or kidney cancer.

This clone was observed once. The chain couples TRBV6-1 to TRBJ1-4; a possible D gene is TRBD1 (6 bases). The CDR3 loop spans 15 amino acids. Germline CDR1 MNHNS, CDR2 SASEGT. Deletions cut 2 bases from V and 8 bases from J, with 15 bases between. The CDR3 coding sequence is TGTGCCAGCAGTGAATCGGACAGACCGGGGGAAAAACTGTTTTTT. Encoded protein: CASSESDRPGEKLFF.

This sequence joins TRBV11-2 and TRBJ1-1; tentatively, D is TRBD1 (6 bases). The CDR3 is made up of 16 amino acids. V dropped 0 bases and J dropped 1 base, with 12 bases sitting between them. The germline V gene has CDR1 SGHAT and CDR2 FQNNGV. In nucleotides, the CDR3 is TGTGCCAGCAGCTTAGAATGGGGGGCGCGGAACACTGAAGCTTTCTTT. It yields the protein CASSLEWGARNTEAFF.

The rearrangement links TRBV5-5 to TRBJ1-3; TRBD1 matches at 10 bases. Germline V lookup: CDR1 SGHKS, CDR2 YYEKEE (reference sequence). After removal of 7 bases from V and 5 bases from J, the junction contained 9 bases not matched to a gene. The CDR3 runs 15 residues. CDR3: CASQTGGAGRNTIYF. The CDR3 DNA follows: TGTGCCAGCCAGACAGGGGGCGCGGGGAGAAACACCATATATTTT.

The V gene is TRBV30, the J gene TRBJ2-3; unclear D gene. Trimming cost V 2 bases and J 0 bases, with 3 bases left between them. Germline loops: CDR1 GTSNPN, CDR2 SVGIG (reference sequence). This CDR3 has 12 residues. CDR3 coding DNA: TGTGCCTGGAGTCCGAGCACAGATACGCAGTATTTT. Translated: CAWSPSTDTQYF.

This rearrangement joins TRBV27 to TRBJ1-1; D gene unclear. Deletions cut 3 bases from V and 6 bases from J, with 11 bases between. CDR3 length: 13 residues. Germline V CDR1 and CDR2: MNHEY, SMNVEV (reference sequence). The CDR3 coding sequence is TGTGCCAGCAGTTTGTGGAAGATGTCTGAAGCTTTCTTT. It specifies CASSLWKMSEAFF.

V and J are TRBV19 and TRBJ1-2, with D hard to call. Per the germline V gene, CDR1 is LNHDA and CDR2 is SQIVND (reference sequence). Trimming took off 4 bases at V and 0 bases at J, with 12 bases between the two ends. The CDR3 extends over 15 amino acids. DNA of the CDR3: TGTGCCAGTAGTAGGGGTCAGACTCCTAACTATGGCTACACCTTC. It encodes CASSRGQTPNYGYTF.

This chain joins TRBV2 and TRBJ1-6; D gene uncertain. Germline CDR1 reads SNHLY; CDR2 reads FYNNEI. V was clipped by 8 bases and J by 7 bases, with 15 bases between them. The CDR3 covers 14 residues. CDR3 sequence (DNA): TGTGCCAGCCGACTGGGGAGGAACAATTCACCCCTCCACTTT. Translation: CASRLGRNNSPLHF.

V is TRBV18 and J is TRBJ1-1; D might be TRBD1 (6 bases). The germline gives CDR1 KGHSH, CDR2 LQKENI. CDR3 length equals 15 residues. Trimming took off 3 bases at V and 4 bases at J, with 15 bases between the two ends. CDR3 sequence reads: CASSPRDTGRTEAFF. The DNA of the CDR3 is TGTGCCAGCTCACCCAGGGACACGGGCCGCACTGAAGCTTTCTTT.

The table lists this clone with a few counts. J is TRBJ2-7 and V is TRBV11-2; a possible D gene is TRBD1 (6 bases). V was clipped by 8 bases and J by 1 base, with 18 bases between them. In germline, CDR1 is SGHAT, CDR2 FQNNGV. The CDR3 length is 15 residues. The CDR3 loop is CASGDRRSRSYEQYF. CDR3 coding DNA: TGTGCCAGCGGAGACAGGCGATCACGATCCTACGAGCAGTACTTC.

The chain combines TRBV30 with TRBJ1-2; D unclear. Germline loops: CDR1 GTSNPN, CDR2 SVGIG (reference sequence). CDR3 length: 15 amino acids. V shed 2 bases and J shed 5 bases, with 18 bases lying between them. CDR3 bases: TGTGCCTGGAGTAAAGGTTGGGCAAGCCAGTATGGCTACACCTTC. This codes for CAWSKGWASQYGYTF.

The chain links TRBV5-1 to TRBJ1-1; D is uncertain. The V and J ends lost 0 bases and 5 bases respectively, with 8 bases between them. Germline assignment: CDR1 SGHRS and CDR2 YFSETQ. The CDR3 sequence is 13 residues long. In DNA, the CDR3 is TGCGCCAGCAGCTTGGGGGGAGATACTGAAGCTTTCTTT. Protein: CASSLGGDTEAFF.

This sequence joins TRBV19 and TRBJ2-5; D is perhaps TRBD1 (5 bases). Trimming took off 5 bases at V and 0 bases at J, with 7 bases between the two ends. CDR1 is LNHDA, CDR2 SQIVND, per germline (reference sequence). The CDR3 length is 13 residues. CDR3 residues: CASSRQYQETQYF. CDR3 nucleotides: TGTGCCAGTAGTCGACAGTACCAAGAGACCCAGTACTTC.

This chain joins TRBV28 and TRBJ1-2; 8 bases match TRBD1. The CDR3 loop spans 13 amino acids. V dropped 4 bases and J dropped 8; count of bases not matched to a gene: 6. Germline-derived CDR1 and CDR2 are MDHEN and SYDVKM. CDR3 nucleotides: TGTGCCAGCAGTTCCGCGGACAGGGTGGGCTACACCTTC. Translating gives CASSSADRVGYTF.

The rearrangement uses TRBV5-4 and TRBJ1-1; 7 bases agree with TRBD1. The CDR3 has 16 amino acids. Germline CDR1 SGHNT, CDR2 YYREEE (reference sequence). J was trimmed by 0 bases and V by 2 bases; bases with no gene match: 7. CDR3 sequence: CASSLVAGGLNTEAFF. The CDR3 DNA follows: TGTGCCAGCAGCTTAGTGGCAGGGGGGTTGAACACTGAAGCTTTCTTT. Combining the CDR3 with reference TRBV5-4 and TRBJ1-1 gives the whole variable domain ETGVTQSPTHLIKTRGQQVTLRCSSQSGHNTVSWYQQALGQGPQFIFQYYREEENGRGNFPPRFSGLQFPNYSSELNVNALELDDSALYLCASSLVAGGLNTEAFFGQGTRLTVV.

V and J are TRBV6-1 and TRBJ2-5; the D gene is possibly TRBD2 (6 bases). The CDR3 has 14 residues. The V gene's germline CDR1 is MNHNS and CDR2 SASEGT. The V end lost 6 bases, the J end lost 5 bases, and 16 bases lay between the germline ends. CDR3 coding DNA: TGTGCCAGCAGGGAACTAGCTTATACGGAGACCCAGTACTTC. It yields the protein CASRELAYTETQYF.

This chain links TRBV11-3 with TRBJ2-3, with 8 bases identical to TRBD2. The CDR3 sequence is 16 residues long. CDR1 is SGHNT, CDR2 YENEEA, per germline. V shed 5 bases and J 3 bases; nucleotides not matched to a gene: 10. CDR3 sequence (DNA): TGTGCCAGCAGCCGTCGACTAGCGTATCAGACAGATACGCAGTATTTT. It encodes CASSRRLAYQTDTQYF.

The chain employs TRBV27 and TRBJ2-1; D gene uncertain. V was pared by 4 bases and J by 10 bases, with 14 bases between. The germline V gene has CDR1 MNHEY and CDR2 SMNVEV (reference sequence). The CDR3 is 13 amino acids. The chain's CDR3 is CASSSNLRNEQFF. The DNA for the CDR3 is TGTGCCAGCAGTTCCAACCTGAGAAACGAGCAGTTCTTC.

The chain links TRBV6-1 to TRBJ2-1; 7 bases line up with TRBD1. The V and J ends lost 6 bases and 8 bases, in that order; junction bases with no gene match: 10. There are 14 residues in the CDR3. Germline V gene data show CDR1 as MNHNS and CDR2 as SASEGT. CDR3 sequence (DNA): TGTGCCAGCAGAACTGAACTCGACAGGGATGAGCAGTTCTTC. Translation gives CASRTELDRDEQFF.

This clone has only a few counts. The V call is TRBV5-4, the J call TRBJ1-2, with D possibly being TRBD1 (6 bases). The CDR3 sequence is 16 residues long. V was clipped by 1 base and J by 4 bases, with 17 bases between them. Germline V CDR1 and CDR2: SGHNT, YYREEE (reference sequence). The CDR3 sequence is CASSLQSGAAGYGYTF. Here the CDR3 DNA reads TGTGCCAGCAGCTTGCAATCAGGGGCGGCTGGCTATGGCTACACCTTC.

This clone has more than one count but fewer than ten. The V gene is TRBV19, the J gene TRBJ1-4; D remains unclear. CDR3 size: 17 residues. Per the germline V gene, CDR1 is LNHDA and CDR2 is SQIVND (reference sequence). V was clipped by 5 bases and J by 5 bases, with 21 bases between them. The CDR3 sequence is CASSPGYGGGMNEKLFF. CDR3 nucleotide sequence: TGTGCCAGTAGTCCCGGATACGGAGGAGGAATGAATGAAAAACTGTTTTTT. Filled out from reference TRBV19 and TRBJ1-4, the complete variable domain reads DGGITQSPKYLFRKEGQNVTLSCEQNLNHDAMYWYRQDPGQGLRLIYYSQIVNDFQKGDIAEGYSVSREKKESFPLTVTSAQKNPTAFYLCASSPGYGGGMNEKLFFGSGTQLSVL.

There are a few counts of this clone. The chain links TRBV28 to TRBJ1-6, with D possibly matching TRBD1 (5 bases). The length of the CDR3 is 13 residues. Trimming cost V 6 bases and J 7 bases, with 10 bases left between them. Germline V lookup: CDR1 MDHEN, CDR2 SYDVKM. CDR3 in DNA: TGTGCCAGCAGCCGGGACGGGAATTCACCCCTCCACTTT. It yields the protein CASSRDGNSPLHF.

The chain employs TRBV30 and TRBJ2-7; D remains ambiguous. This CDR3 is built from 13 residues. The V gene lost 4 bases and the J gene lost 5 bases, with 15 bases spanning the gap. Germline V gene lookup returns CDR1 GTSNPN and CDR2 SVGIG (reference sequence). CDR3: CAWNRLNSDEQYF. The CDR3 coding sequence is TGTGCCTGGAATCGACTTAACAGCGACGAGCAGTACTTC.

V is TRBV4-3 and J is TRBJ1-5; TRBD1 aligns across 7 bases. The CDR3 is 17 amino acids. The V gene's germline CDR1 is LGHNA and CDR2 YSLEER. The J segment lost 3 bases and the V segment lost 0 bases, leaving 8 bases of the junction unmatched. In DNA form, the CDR3 reads TGCGCCAGCAGCCAAGATCTCGGACAGGTTACCAATCAGCCCCAGCATTTT. This encodes CASSQDLGQVTNQPQHF.

This sequence joins TRBV5-1 and TRBJ2-1; TRBD1 is a possible D gene (5 bases). This CDR3 is 14 amino acids long. Germline CDR1 and CDR2: SGHRS and YFSETQ. Trimming left V 0 bases short and J 7 bases short, with 11 bases between. The CDR3 DNA sequence: TGCGCCAGCAGCTTGGGACAGCACTCAAATGAGCAGTTCTTC. It is translated as CASSLGQHSNEQFF.

This rearrangement joins TRBV5-1 to TRBJ2-5; perhaps TRBD2 as D (6 bases). CDR1 and CDR2 from the germline V gene are SGHRS and YFSETQ. V shed 1 base and J shed 2 bases, with 12 bases lying between them. The CDR3 length is 15 residues. The CDR3 loop reads CASSLTGTPQETQYF. For the CDR3, the DNA is TGCGCCAGCAGCTTGACGGGGACTCCGCAAGAGACCCAGTACTTC.